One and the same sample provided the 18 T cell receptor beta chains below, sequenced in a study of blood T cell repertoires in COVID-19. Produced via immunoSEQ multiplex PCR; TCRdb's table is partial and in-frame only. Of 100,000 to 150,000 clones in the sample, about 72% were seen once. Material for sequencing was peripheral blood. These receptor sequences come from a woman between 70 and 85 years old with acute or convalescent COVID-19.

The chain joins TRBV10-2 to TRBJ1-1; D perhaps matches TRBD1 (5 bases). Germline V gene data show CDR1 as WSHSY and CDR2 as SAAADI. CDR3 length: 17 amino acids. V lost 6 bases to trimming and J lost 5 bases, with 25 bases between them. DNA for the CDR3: TGCGCCAGCAGCGGGGGGGTATCAGGCCATCGGAATACTGAAGCTTTCTTT. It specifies CASSGGVSGHRNTEAFF.

CDR3 nucleotide sequence: TGTGCCAGCAGCTTCCGCTCCACGACTAGCGTCGCCTACGAGCAGTACTTC. Translating gives CASSFRSTTSVAYEQYF. The chain couples TRBV5-5 to TRBJ2-7; 8 positions match TRBD2. CDR3 length: 17 amino acids. The ends lost 2 bases at V and 2 bases at J; junction bases unmatched: 12. Per the germline V gene, CDR1 is SGHKS and CDR2 is YYEKEE (reference sequence).

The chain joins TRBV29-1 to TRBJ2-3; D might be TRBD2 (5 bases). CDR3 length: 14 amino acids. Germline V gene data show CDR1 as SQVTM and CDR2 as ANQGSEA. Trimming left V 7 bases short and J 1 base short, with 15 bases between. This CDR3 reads CSGTREKGTDTQYF. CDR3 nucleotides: TGCAGCGGCACCCGGGAAAAGGGCACAGATACGCAGTATTTT.

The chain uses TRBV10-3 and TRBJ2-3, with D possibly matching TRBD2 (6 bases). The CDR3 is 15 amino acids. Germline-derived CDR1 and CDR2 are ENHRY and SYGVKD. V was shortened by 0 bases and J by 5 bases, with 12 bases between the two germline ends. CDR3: CAISESATGGDTQYF. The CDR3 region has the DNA TGTGCCATCAGTGAGTCGGCCACCGGGGGAGATACGCAGTATTTT.

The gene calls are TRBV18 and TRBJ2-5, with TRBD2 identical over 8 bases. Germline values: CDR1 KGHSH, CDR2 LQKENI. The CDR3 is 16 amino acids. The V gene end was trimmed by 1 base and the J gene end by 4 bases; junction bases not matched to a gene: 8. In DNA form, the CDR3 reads TGTGCCAGCTCACCACTGTCGGGGGGGCCAGGAGAGACCCAGTACTTC. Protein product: CASSPLSGGPGETQYF.

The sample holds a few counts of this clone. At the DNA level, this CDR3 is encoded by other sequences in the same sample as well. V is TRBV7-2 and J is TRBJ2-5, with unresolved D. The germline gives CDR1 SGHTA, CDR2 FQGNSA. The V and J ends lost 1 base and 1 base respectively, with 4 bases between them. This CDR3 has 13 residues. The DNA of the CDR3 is TGTGCCAGCAGCTTAGGGCTCCAAGAGACCCAGTACTTC. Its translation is CASSLGLQETQYF.

In DNA, the CDR3 is TGTGCCAGCAGCTTGGCCGGACAGGGGAGAGTGTCACCCCTCCACTTT. As protein: CASSLAGQGRVSPLHF. This chain uses TRBV5-6 with TRBJ1-6, with 9 bases aligning to TRBD1. V lost 0 bases and J lost 10; bases outside the gene matches: 8. Germline values: CDR1 SGHDT, CDR2 YYEEEE. This CDR3 comprises 16 residues.

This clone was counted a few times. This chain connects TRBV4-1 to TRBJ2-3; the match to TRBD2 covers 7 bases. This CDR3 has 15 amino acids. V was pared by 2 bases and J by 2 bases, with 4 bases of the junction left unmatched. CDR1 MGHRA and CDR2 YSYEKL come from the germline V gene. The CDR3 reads CASSQITSATDTQYF. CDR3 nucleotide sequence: TGCGCCAGCAGCCAAATTACTAGCGCCACAGATACGCAGTATTTT.

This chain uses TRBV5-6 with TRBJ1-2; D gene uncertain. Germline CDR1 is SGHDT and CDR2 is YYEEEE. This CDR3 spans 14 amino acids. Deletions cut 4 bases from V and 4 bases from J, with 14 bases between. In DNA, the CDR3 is TGTGCCAGCAGCGTCTCACAGAGCCCCTATGGCTACACCTTC. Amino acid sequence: CASSVSQSPYGYTF.

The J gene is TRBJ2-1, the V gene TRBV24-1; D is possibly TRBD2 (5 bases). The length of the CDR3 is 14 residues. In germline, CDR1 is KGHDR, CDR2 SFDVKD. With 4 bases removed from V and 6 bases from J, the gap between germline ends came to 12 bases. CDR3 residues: CATSEPTSSNEQFF. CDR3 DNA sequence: TGTGCCACCAGTGAACCTACTAGTTCCAATGAGCAGTTCTTC.

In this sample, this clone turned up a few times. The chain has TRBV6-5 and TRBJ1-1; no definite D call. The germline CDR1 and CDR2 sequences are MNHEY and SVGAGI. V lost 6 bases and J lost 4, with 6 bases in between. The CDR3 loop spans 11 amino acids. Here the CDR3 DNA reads TGTGCCAGCAGGGGAGGCACTGAAGCTTTCTTT. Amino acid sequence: CASRGGTEAFF.

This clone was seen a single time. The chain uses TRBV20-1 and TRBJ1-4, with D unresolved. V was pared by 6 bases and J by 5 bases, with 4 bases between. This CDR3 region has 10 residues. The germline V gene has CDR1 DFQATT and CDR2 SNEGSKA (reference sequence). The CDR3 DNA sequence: TGCAGTGCCCTCAATGAAAAACTGTTTTTT. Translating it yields CSALNEKLFF.

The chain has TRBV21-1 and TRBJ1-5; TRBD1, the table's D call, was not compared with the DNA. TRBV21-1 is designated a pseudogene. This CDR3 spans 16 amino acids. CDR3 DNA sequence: TGTGCCAGCAGCAACCTAGACAGGGGGCTCAATCAGCCCCAGCATTTT. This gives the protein CASSNLDRGLNQPQHF.

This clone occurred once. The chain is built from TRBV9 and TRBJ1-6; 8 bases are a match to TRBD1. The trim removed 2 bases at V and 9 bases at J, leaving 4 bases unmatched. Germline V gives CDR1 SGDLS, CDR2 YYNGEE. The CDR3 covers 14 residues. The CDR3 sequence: CASSVRTGSSPLHF. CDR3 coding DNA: TGTGCCAGCAGCGTTAGGACAGGGAGTTCACCCCTCCACTTT.

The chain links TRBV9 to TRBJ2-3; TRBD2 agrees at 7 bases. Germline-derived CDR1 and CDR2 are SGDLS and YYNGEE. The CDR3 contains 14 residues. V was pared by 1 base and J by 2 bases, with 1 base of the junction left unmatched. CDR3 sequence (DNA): TGTGCCAGCAGCGTAAGCGGGACCACAGATACGCAGTATTTT. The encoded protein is CASSVSGTTDTQYF.

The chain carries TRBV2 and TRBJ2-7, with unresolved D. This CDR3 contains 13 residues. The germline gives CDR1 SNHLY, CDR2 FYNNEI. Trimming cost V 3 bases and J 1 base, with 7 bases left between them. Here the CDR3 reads CASSDSLSYEQYF. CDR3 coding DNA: TGTGCCAGCAGTGATTCTCTATCCTACGAGCAGTACTTC.

The CDR3 region is CASSSLNYGYTF. The CDR3 nucleotides are TGTGCCAGCAGTTCTCTTAACTATGGCTACACCTTC. The V and J genes are TRBV27 and TRBJ1-2, with D uncertain. CDR3 length equals 12 residues. Trimming cost V 4 bases and J 1 base, with 4 bases left between them. In germline, CDR1 is MNHEY, CDR2 SMNVEV (reference sequence).

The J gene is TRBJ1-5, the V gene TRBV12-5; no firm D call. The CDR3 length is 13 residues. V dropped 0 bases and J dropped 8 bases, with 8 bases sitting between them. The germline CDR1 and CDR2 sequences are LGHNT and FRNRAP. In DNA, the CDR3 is TGTGCTAGTGGTTTGGTGGTTTCAGAGCCCCAGCATTTT. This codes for CASGLVVSEPQHF.